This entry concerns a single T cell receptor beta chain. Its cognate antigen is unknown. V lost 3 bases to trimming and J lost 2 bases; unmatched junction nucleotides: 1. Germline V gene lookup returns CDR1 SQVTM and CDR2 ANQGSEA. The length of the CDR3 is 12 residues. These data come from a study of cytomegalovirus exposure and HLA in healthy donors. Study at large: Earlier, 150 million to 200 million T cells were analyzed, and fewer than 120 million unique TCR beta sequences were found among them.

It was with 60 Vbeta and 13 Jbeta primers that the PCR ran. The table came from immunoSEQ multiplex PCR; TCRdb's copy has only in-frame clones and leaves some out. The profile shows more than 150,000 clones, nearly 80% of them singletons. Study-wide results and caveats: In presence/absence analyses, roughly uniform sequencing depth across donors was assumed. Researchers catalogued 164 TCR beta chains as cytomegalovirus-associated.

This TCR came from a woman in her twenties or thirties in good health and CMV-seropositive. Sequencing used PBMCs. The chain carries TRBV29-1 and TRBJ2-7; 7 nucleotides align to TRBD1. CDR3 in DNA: TGCAGCGTTGAGGGGACAGCCTACGAGCAGTACTTC. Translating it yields CSVEGTAYEQYF.